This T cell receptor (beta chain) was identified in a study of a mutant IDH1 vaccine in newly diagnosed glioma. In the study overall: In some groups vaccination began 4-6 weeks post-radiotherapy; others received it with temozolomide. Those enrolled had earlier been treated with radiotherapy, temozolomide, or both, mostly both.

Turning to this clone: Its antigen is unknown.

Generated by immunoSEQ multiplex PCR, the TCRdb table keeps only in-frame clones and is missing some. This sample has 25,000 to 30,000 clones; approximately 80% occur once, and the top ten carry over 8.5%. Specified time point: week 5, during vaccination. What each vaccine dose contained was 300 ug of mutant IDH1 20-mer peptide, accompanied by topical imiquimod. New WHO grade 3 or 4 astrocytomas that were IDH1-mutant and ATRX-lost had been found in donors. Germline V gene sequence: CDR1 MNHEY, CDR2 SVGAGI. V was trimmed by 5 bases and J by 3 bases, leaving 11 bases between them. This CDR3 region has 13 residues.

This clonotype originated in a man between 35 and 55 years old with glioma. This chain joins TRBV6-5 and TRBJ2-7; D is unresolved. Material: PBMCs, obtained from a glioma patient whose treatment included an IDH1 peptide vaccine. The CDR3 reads CASSENESYEQYV. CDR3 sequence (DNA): TGTGCCAGCAGTGAAAATGAGAGCTACGAGCAGTACGTC.